This T cell receptor beta chain was observed in a study of T and B cells in COVID-19 patients. Looking at the study overall: Critical illness requiring mechanical ventilation or extracorporeal membrane oxygenation affected 12 of 20 active-infection patients. Comorbidities linked to unfavorable COVID-19 outcome were present in about 90% of the roughly 20 active-infection patients.

This clonotype showed up just a few times. Antigen: not known. Multiplex PCR with BIOMED2 TRB-A/B primer pools amplified TRB rearrangements. MiXCR was run by TCRdb on the multiplex PCR reads, yielding one entry per CDR3 protein. This sample has about 3,300 distinct CDR3 sequences, with roughly 27% found just once. Study-level findings and limits: Sorted SARS-CoV-2-responsive or tetramer+ T cells and CD4+, regulatory and CD8+ subsets were not yet sequenced.

Blood genomic DNA input for TRB amplification was roughly 220-500 ng. CDR1 and CDR2 from the germline V gene are KGHSH and LQKENI. This CDR3 has 13 amino acids. Trimming cost V 3 bases and J 4 bases, with 7 bases left between them. The clonotype comes from a human donor with active COVID-19. The donor label of this sample is uncertain. Sample: blood. This chain joins TRBV18 and TRBJ1-5; no firm D call. CDR3: CASSPAQNQPQHF. DNA of the CDR3: TGTGCCAGCTCACCGGCCCAAAATCAGCCCCAGCATTTT.